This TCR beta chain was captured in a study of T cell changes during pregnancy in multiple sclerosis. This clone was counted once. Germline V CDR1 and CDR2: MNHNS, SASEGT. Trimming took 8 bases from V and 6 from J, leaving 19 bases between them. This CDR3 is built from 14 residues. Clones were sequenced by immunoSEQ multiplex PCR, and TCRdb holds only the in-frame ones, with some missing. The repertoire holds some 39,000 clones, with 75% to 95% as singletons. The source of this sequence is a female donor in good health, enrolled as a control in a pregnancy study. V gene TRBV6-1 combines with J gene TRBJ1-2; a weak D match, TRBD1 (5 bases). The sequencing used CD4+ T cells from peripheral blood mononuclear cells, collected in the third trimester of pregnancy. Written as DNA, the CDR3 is TGTGCCAGCCTTCCGGACATACTACAAAATGGCTACACCTTC. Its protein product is CASLPDILQNGYTF.